The 4 T cell receptor beta chains presented below share a single source sample, sequenced in a study of T cell repertoires in cytomegalovirus infection. A single record per CDR3 protein comes from TCRdb applying MiXCR to the reads. The sample consists of about 680,000 distinct CDR3 sequences, roughly 24% of them appearing once. The sample consisted of CD8+ T cells from PBMCs. All receptors come from a human donor in good health (CMV status not recorded). Some clones in this sample may be carry-over from other donors' samples.

In the case of this clonotype: At one end the junction does not follow the germline gene, possibly because of a read error. This chain joins TRBV28 and TRBJ1-5; no clear D. There are 13 residues in the CDR3. Germline values: CDR1 MDHEN, CDR2 SYDVKM. The CDR3 coding sequence is TGTGCCACCAGTTTTGATAGCAATCAGCCCCAGCATTTT. Residues: CATSFDSNQPQHF.

The V and J genes are TRBV2 and TRBJ1-5; D might be TRBD1 (6 bases). The CDR3 length is 15 residues. V lost 5 bases and J lost 0, with 11 bases in between. Looked up from germline, CDR1 is SNHLY and CDR2 is FYNNEI. The CDR3 nucleotides read TGTGCCAGCAGTTCCGGACAGCATAGCAATCAGCCCCAGCATTTT. Translated: CASSSGQHSNQPQHF.

This clonotype was seen more than once but under ten times. This chain connects TRBV23-1 to TRBJ2-7; the match to TRBD1 covers 7 bases. TRBV23-1 is annotated as an ORF whose role is uncertain. CDR3 length: 14 amino acids. V was pared by 6 bases and J by 6 bases, with 11 bases of the junction left unmatched. The CDR3 DNA reads as TGCGCCAGCAGACTCCACAGGGGAGTGATCGAGCAGTACGTC. As protein: CASRLHRGVIEQYV.

In this sample, this clonotype turned up a few times. This chain links TRBV28 with TRBJ2-7, with 8 bases identical to TRBD1. Germline V gene lookup returns CDR1 MDHEN and CDR2 SYDVKM. V dropped 5 bases and J dropped 3; count of bases not matched to a gene: 3. The CDR3 runs to 13 residues. The CDR3: CASSRTGFYEQYV. The CDR3 bases are TGTGCCAGCAGTCGGACAGGGTTCTACGAGCAGTACGTC.